The clone carrying this TCR beta chain has a handful of counts. The germline CDR1 and CDR2 sequences are SGHRS and YFSETQ. This CDR3 comprises 14 residues. Deletions cut 3 bases from V and 10 bases from J, with 19 bases between. TCRdb re-called the RT-PCR reads through MiXCR, storing one row per CDR3 protein. This sample carries almost 700,000 distinct CDR3 sequences, 14% of them seen once, and the ten largest clones take just over 3.5%. The receptor's source is a female donor in good health, serving as a healthy control. The sample taken for sequencing was memory CD4+ T cells from blood. The chain has TRBV5-1 and TRBJ1-2; D not certain. The CDR3 is CASSSDPGRRDYTF. The CDR3 nucleotides are TGCGCCAGCAGCTCGGATCCAGGAAGGAGGGACTACACCTTC. Supplemented by reference TRBV5-1 and TRBJ1-2, the full variable domain reads KAGVTQTPRYLIKTRGQQVTLSCSPISGHRSVSWYQQTPGQGLQFLFEYFSETQRNKGNFPGRFSGRQFSNSRSEMNVSTLELGDSALYLCASSSDPGRRDYTFGSGTRLTVV.